This record looks at one T cell receptor (beta chain) sequence and its context. These data come from a study of lymphopenia after photon versus proton radiotherapy. The assay was immunoSEQ multiplex PCR, and TCRdb's table has in-frame clones only and misses some. The sample has around 70,000 clones, roughly 91% seen once. The source material was peripheral blood, sampled from a patient treated with photon-based radiotherapy. This TCR came from a woman between 65 and 79 years old with pancreatic cancer.

The CDR3 spells CASSSLPGLAGDSTDTQYF. The DNA of the CDR3 is TGTGCCAGCAGCTCCCTCCCGGGACTAGCGGGAGACAGCACAGATACGCAGTATTTT. This chain links TRBV7-3 with TRBJ2-3, with 14 bases matching TRBD2. This CDR3 has 19 residues. CDR1 SGHTA and CDR2 FQGTGA come from the germline V gene. V was pared by 4 bases and J by 0 bases, with 9 bases of the junction left unmatched.